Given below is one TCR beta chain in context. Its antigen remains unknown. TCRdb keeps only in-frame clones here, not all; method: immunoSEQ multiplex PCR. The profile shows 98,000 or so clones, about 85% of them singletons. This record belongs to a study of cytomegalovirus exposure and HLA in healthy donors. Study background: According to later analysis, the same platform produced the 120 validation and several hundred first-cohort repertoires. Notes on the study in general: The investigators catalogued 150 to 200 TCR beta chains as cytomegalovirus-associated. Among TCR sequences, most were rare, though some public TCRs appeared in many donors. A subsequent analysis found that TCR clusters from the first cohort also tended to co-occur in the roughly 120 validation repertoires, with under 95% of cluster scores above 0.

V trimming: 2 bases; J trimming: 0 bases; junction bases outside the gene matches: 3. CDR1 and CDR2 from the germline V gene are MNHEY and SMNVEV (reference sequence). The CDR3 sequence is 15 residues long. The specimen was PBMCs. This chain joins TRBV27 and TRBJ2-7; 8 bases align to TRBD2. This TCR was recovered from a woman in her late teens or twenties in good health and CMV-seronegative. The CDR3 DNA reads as TGTGCCAGCAGTTTAACTACTAGCGGCTCCTACGAGCAGTACTTC. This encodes CASSLTTSGSYEQYF.